A selection of T cell receptor beta chains follows, all from one sample in a study of blood T cells in healthy people across ages. TCRdb redid the calling of the 5' RACE reads with MiXCR, one entry per CDR3 protein. The sample lists more than 1,400,000 distinct CDR3 sequences, roughly 40% seen once, with 7.9% in the top ten. Sequencing used blood. The receptors originated from a woman aged 18-35 years in good health. Both conserved end residues are part of each CDR3. Fields, in order: V gene, J gene, D gene, clone size, CDR3 DNA, CDR3 protein. D genes are given only for firm matches. Clone size is shown for a subset of rows, as once, few, many or a class of expanded clone.

>TRBV6-1|TRBJ1-2|NA|few
TGTGCCAGCAATGAATGGGGGAAATATGGCTACACCTTC
CASNEWGKYGYTF
>TRBV29-1|TRBJ2-3|TRBD2|NA
TGCAGCGTTGCAGGACTAGCGGGAGGGCCAACAGATACGCAGTATTTT
CSVAGLAGGPTDTQYF
>TRBV25-1|TRBJ1-1|TRBD1|few
TGTGCCAGCAGTGCGACAGGGGAATGGACTGAAGCTTTCTTT
CASSATGEWTEAFF
>TRBV18|TRBJ2-2|TRBD1|NA
TGTGCCAGCTCAACATCGCTCCACAGGGGCACCGGGGAGCTGTTTTTT
CASSTSLHRGTGELFF
>TRBV28|TRBJ2-7|NA|few
TGTGCCAGCAGAACAGCGAGATTCTCCTACGAGCAGTACTTC
CASRTARFSYEQYF
>TRBV29-1|TRBJ1-1|NA|NA
TGCAGCGTCCAGGGGATCTTGGGAACTGAAGCTTTCTTT
CSVQGILGTEAFF
>TRBV21-1|TRBJ2-1|NA|few
TGTGCCAGCAGCAAAGGGGAGCACTACAATGAGCAGTTCTTC
CASSKGEHYNEQFF
>TRBV6-2/TRBV6-3|TRBJ2-3|TRBD2|NA
TGTGCCAGCAGTTCGGTCGGGACTAGCCGAAACACAGATACGCAGTATTTT
CASSSVGTSRNTDTQYF
>TRBV18|TRBJ2-4|NA|few
TGTGCCAGCTCACCCCTCGAAGCAGCCAAAAACATTCAGTACTTC
CASSPLEAAKNIQYF
>TRBV3-1|TRBJ2-1|TRBD2|few
TGTGCCAGCAGCCACCGCGGACTAGCGGGAGTGGTTGAGCAGTTCTTC
CASSHRGLAGVVEQFF
>TRBV12-3/TRBV12-4|TRBJ1-1|NA|few
TGTGCCAGCAGTTTAAATCCGGGGGCGAACACTGAAGCTTTCTTT
CASSLNPGANTEAFF
>TRBV27|TRBJ2-1|NA|many
TGTGCCAGCAGTTTAGGTCTCCCGAGCTCCTACAATGAGCAGTTCTTC
CASSLGLPSSYNEQFF
>TRBV7-2|TRBJ1-3|NA|NA
TGTGCCAGCCTGGGGGGAAACACCATATATTTT
CASLGGNTIYF
>TRBV28|TRBJ2-6|NA|few
TGTGCCAGCAGCGGAGAGGGGGTCTCTGGGGCCAACGTCCTGACTTTC
CASSGEGVSGANVLTF
>TRBV29-1|TRBJ1-1|TRBD1|few
TGCAGCGTCGAAAGGGACAGGGGGCAGGAAGCTTTCTTT
CSVERDRGQEAFF
>TRBV6-1|TRBJ1-2|TRBD1|many
TGTGCCAGCAGTGAAGAGGCAGGGGGCAATGGCTACACCTTC
CASSEEAGGNGYTF
>TRBV2|TRBJ2-3|TRBD2|few
TGTGCCAGCAGGGGGCTCCGGGACTATAGTGCGTCGGGTACGCAGTATTTT
CASRGLRDYSASGTQYF
>TRBV20-1|TRBJ2-5|NA|NA
TGCAGTGCTAGAGCCCACCAAGAGACCCAGTACTTC
CSARAHQETQYF
>TRBV5-1|TRBJ2-7|TRBD1|NA
TGCGCCAGCAGCCGATCCGGGACAGGCTACTACGAGCAGTACTTC
CASSRSGTGYYEQYF
>TRBV3-1|TRBJ2-1|NA|NA
TGTGCCAGCAGCCGGGCGGCAGGTGAGCAGTTCTTC
CASSRAAGEQFF
>TRBV20-1|TRBJ2-5|NA|NA
TGCAGTGCTAACCGACAGTCACAAGAGACCCAGTACTTC
CSANRQSQETQYF
>TRBV4-2|TRBJ2-7|NA|few
TGTGCCAGCAGCCAAGAGAGCCGGGATTACAATGAGCAGTACTTC
CASSQESRDYNEQYF
>TRBV11-2|TRBJ2-2|NA|few
TGTGCCAGCAGCTTAGATTGGTCGGCAGCTTCGGACACCGGGGAGCTGTTTTTT
CASSLDWSAASDTGELFF
>TRBV3-1|TRBJ2-3|NA|NA
TGTGCCAGCAGCCAAAAGTTGGCGGAGGGCACAGATACGCAGTATTTT
CASSQKLAEGTDTQYF
>TRBV7-9|TRBJ1-4|NA|NA
TGTGCCAGCAGCTTAGTCGTCGGACGTCGGTCTAATGAAAAACTGTTTTTT
CASSLVVGRRSNEKLFF
>TRBV5-6|TRBJ1-5|NA|NA
TGTGCCAGCAGCTTTGGCGACAGGTCCCGGGATCAGCCCCAGCATTTT
CASSFGDRSRDQPQHF